Presented here are 11 T cell receptor beta chains from one specimen sequenced in a study of shared clonotypes between healthy human individuals. Repertoires were generated with immunoSEQ multiplex PCR, while TCRdb's copy carries only in-frame clones and drops some. The table has over 800,000 clones, over 90% seen once. Terminally differentiated effector memory CD45RA+ cells were left out of the naive CD8 fraction, which was CD45RO-negative and positively selected for CCR7. Sequencing was performed on naive CD8+ T cells sorted from blood. These receptors originate from a man under 40 in good health.

As for this clone: Other DNA sequences of this sample code for an identical CDR3. V usage is TRBV27 and J usage is TRBJ2-7, with D tentatively TRBD2 (5 bases). V was cut by 6 bases and J by 0 bases, with 9 bases left in between. Germline lookup yields CDR1 MNHEY and CDR2 SMNVEV (reference sequence). The length of the CDR3 is 13 residues. The CDR3 here is CASSPGISYEQYF. In DNA, the CDR3 is TGTGCCAGCAGCCCCGGGATCTCCTACGAGCAGTACTTC.

The genes are TRBV5-4 and TRBJ1-4; no definite D call. Per the germline V gene, CDR1 is SGHNT and CDR2 is YYREEE (reference sequence). The CDR3 spans 14 residues. V dropped 4 bases and J dropped 7 bases, with 14 bases sitting between them. This CDR3 reads CASSKVEEAEKLFF. The CDR3 DNA sequence: TGTGCCAGCAGCAAGGTCGAGGAGGCTGAAAAACTGTTTTTT. The whole variable domain, remainder taken from reference TRBV5-4 and TRBJ1-4, is ETGVTQSPTHLIKTRGQQVTLRCSSQSGHNTVSWYQQALGQGPQFIFQYYREEENGRGNFPPRFSGLQFPNYSSELNVNALELDDSALYLCASSKVEEAEKLFFGSGTQLSVL.

This clone turned up a few times. The genes are TRBV5-5 and TRBJ2-5, with TRBD2 matching over 12 bases. The CDR3 has 16 residues. V shed 0 bases and J 10 bases; nucleotides not matched to a gene: 10. CDR1 is SGHKS and CDR2 is YYEKEE in the germline V gene (reference sequence). CDR3 loop: CASSLGTSGTPSGQYF. CDR3 nucleotide sequence: TGTGCCAGCAGCTTGGGGACTAGCGGGACCCCCTCCGGCCAGTACTTC.

On this clone itself: Different DNA sequences within this sample yield the same CDR3. V usage is TRBV9 and J usage is TRBJ2-7; no reliable D call. The germline CDR1 and CDR2 sequences are SGDLS and YYNGEE. The CDR3 is 15 residues long. Deletions cut 0 bases from V and 0 bases from J, with 10 bases between. In DNA, the CDR3 is TGTGCCAGCAGCGTAGCGGGCAGTCCCTCCTACGAGCAGTACTTC. Amino acids: CASSVAGSPSYEQYF.

The chain links TRBV4-3 to TRBJ2-1; unclear D gene. The CDR3 spans 15 residues. Germline V gives CDR1 LGHNA, CDR2 YSLEER. Trimming took 0 bases from V and 2 from J, leaving 8 bases between them. The CDR3 protein is CASSQEMMPYNEQFF. CDR3 sequence (DNA): TGCGCCAGCAGCCAAGAAATGATGCCCTACAATGAGCAGTTCTTC.

The CDR3 loop is CSVVGLAGGPYEQYF. The DNA of the CDR3 is TGCAGCGTTGTGGGACTAGCGGGAGGACCCTACGAGCAGTACTTC. The chain links TRBV29-1 to TRBJ2-7, with 15 bases fitting TRBD2. From germline, CDR1 is SQVTM and CDR2 ANQGSEA. Trimming cost V 4 bases and J 2 bases; bases outside gene matches: 3. CDR3 length: 15 residues.

This clone showed up just once. The chain employs TRBV5-6 and TRBJ2-7; no clear D gene. Germline loops: CDR1 SGHDT, CDR2 YYEEEE. Trimming shortened V by 2 bases and J by 2 bases, and 11 bases separated the two germline ends. The CDR3 covers 14 residues. The CDR3 region is CASSLQWQTYEQYF. The CDR3 coding sequence is TGTGCCAGCAGCTTACAGTGGCAGACCTACGAGCAGTACTTC. Full variable domain (missing parts from reference TRBV5-6 and TRBJ2-7): DAGVTQSPTHLIKTRGQQVTLRCSPKSGHDTVSWYQQALGQGPQFIFQYYEEEERQRGNFPDRFSGHQFPNYSSELNVNALLLGDSALYLCASSLQWQTYEQYFGPGTRLTVT.

This clone occurred once. The rearrangement uses TRBV27 and TRBJ2-5, with 13 nucleotides matching TRBD2. The CDR3 sequence is 14 residues long. Germline CDR1 MNHEY, CDR2 SMNVEV (reference sequence). Trimming cost V 6 bases and J 5 bases; bases outside gene matches: 3. The CDR3 sequence is CASSGTSGTETQYF. CDR3 nucleotide sequence: TGTGCCAGCAGCGGGACTAGCGGGACGGAGACCCAGTACTTC.

The chain combines TRBV2 with TRBJ1-5; the D is unclear. Trimming pared 4 bases from V and 1 base from J, leaving 11 bases between. The CDR3 extends over 15 amino acids. CDR1 is SNHLY, CDR2 FYNNEI, per germline. The CDR3, as DNA: TGTGCCAGCAGTGGGTATACGGACAGCAATCAGCCCCAGCATTTT. It codes for CASSGYTDSNQPQHF.

The genes are TRBV7-9 and TRBJ2-1; TRBD2 aligns across 7 bases. This CDR3 has 16 amino acids. Germline values: CDR1 SEHNR, CDR2 FQNEAQ (reference sequence). Trimming cost V 4 bases and J 8 bases; bases outside gene matches: 14. Here the CDR3 DNA reads TGTGCCAGCAGCTCATCCGGGACTAATCCTGTGGATGAGCAGTTCTTC. Amino acids: CASSSSGTNPVDEQFF.

The V call is TRBV11-2, the J call TRBJ1-5; no clear D. CDR1 is SGHAT, CDR2 FQNNGV, per germline. CDR3 length: 15 amino acids. V gave up 1 base and J gave up 2 bases, with 9 bases separating them. The CDR3 loop is CASSLGGYGNQPQHF. CDR3 coding DNA: TGTGCCAGCAGCTTAGGAGGGTATGGCAATCAGCCCCAGCATTTT. Full variable domain (outside the CDR3, taken from reference TRBV11-2 and TRBJ1-5): EAGVAQSPRYKIIEKRQSVAFWCNPISGHATLYWYQQILGQGPKLLIQFQNNGVVDDSQLPKDRFSAERLKGVDSTLKIQPAKLEDSAVYLCASSLGGYGNQPQHFGDGTRLSIL.